The subject of this entry is one T cell receptor (beta chain). Its cognate antigen is unknown. These data are taken from a study of shared clonotypes between healthy human individuals. Study background: A couple of women and three men aged 18 to 49 made up the donors.

The study, taken as a whole, reports: In having few donors, the study represented limited genetic and exposure-history diversity. When naive CD4 clonotypes were compared across a few donors, around 5% were shared.

Germline assignment: CDR1 SGHAT and CDR2 FQNNGV. The CDR3 contains 17 residues. The germline V and J ends were trimmed by 5 bases and 0 bases, with 17 bases remaining between them. How the authors handled the data: Quality scores were absent from the junction-only immunoSEQ sequences, so filtering differed. Method: immunoSEQ multiplex PCR; TCRdb's copy keeps in-frame clones and lacks some. Clone size and the V and J calls come from that table; the DNA yielded D and trimming. The sample shows 1.6 million or so clones, about 98.5% of them seen only once. The sample taken for sequencing was naive CD4+ T cells sorted from blood. The subset here: CD45RA+ positively selected. This clonotype was sampled from a man under 40 in good health. The chain carries TRBV11-2 and TRBJ1-3, with D possibly TRBD1 on 5 matching bases. The CDR3 DNA reads TGTGCCAGCAGCCGCCCGGGGGTCCCAAGCTCTGGAAACACCATATATTTT. This sequence encodes CASSRPGVPSSGNTIYF. Supplemented by reference TRBV11-2 and TRBJ1-3, the full variable domain reads EAGVAQSPRYKIIEKRQSVAFWCNPISGHATLYWYQQILGQGPKLLIQFQNNGVVDDSQLPKDRFSAERLKGVDSTLKIQPAKLEDSAVYLCASSRPGVPSSGNTIYFGEGSWLTVV.